The 11 T cell receptor beta chains given below trace back to one sample, sequenced in a study of T cells in localized non-small cell lung cancer. Assay used: immunoSEQ multiplex PCR; TCRdb lists only in-frame clones, some missing. Here the sample spans some 1,500 clones, about 22% being singletons. The specimen comprised lung tumor tissue, sampled before any cancer treatment. These receptors all come from a male donor at least 60 years old with stage II lung adenocarcinoma.

J is TRBJ1-6 and V is TRBV9; D not certain. CDR3 length equals 14 residues. Trimming took 5 bases from V and 10 from J, leaving 16 bases between them. Germline CDR1 is SGDLS and CDR2 is YYNGEE. The CDR3 DNA reads as TGTGCCAGCAGTATCTCATTTGGTTACTCACCCCTCCACTTT. Translated, it gives CASSISFGYSPLHF. Looking up the rest from reference TRBV9 and TRBJ1-6 gives the full variable domain: DSGVTQTPKHLITATGQRVTLRCSPRSGDLSVYWYQQSLDQGLQFLIQYYNGEERAKGNILERFSAQQFPDLHSELNLSSLELGDSALYFCASSISFGYSPLHFGNGTRLTVT.

The chain uses TRBV6-8 and TRBJ2-3, with D maybe TRBD2 (5 bases). Germline V gene lookup returns CDR1 MNHGY and CDR2 SAAAGT. V was cut by 5 bases and J by 9 bases, with 15 bases left in between. CDR3 length equals 13 residues. The CDR3 region has the DNA TGTGCCAGCAGTGAGAATAATGGCGGGACGCAGTATTTT. Translating it yields CASSENNGGTQYF.

This clone was seen a few times. The chain uses TRBV6-8 and TRBJ2-1; D is perhaps TRBD1 or TRBD2 (5 bases each). From germline, CDR1 is MNHGY and CDR2 SAAAGT. Trimming took off 6 bases at V and 9 bases at J, with 21 bases between the two ends. The CDR3 is made up of 15 amino acids. CDR3 DNA sequence: TGTGCCAGCAGCCCAATCCGACTGGGACGGGTTGAGCAGTTCTTC. Its translation is CASSPIRLGRVEQFF.

This clone was seen only a few times. This chain connects TRBV11-3 to TRBJ2-3, with TRBD1 identical over 11 bases. The CDR3 sequence is 15 residues long. V lost 5 bases to trimming and J lost 5 bases; unmatched junction nucleotides: 6. Germline-derived CDR1 and CDR2 are SGHNT and YENEEA. CDR3 loop: CASSHGQGAQDTQYF. The CDR3 nucleotides are TGTGCCAGCAGCCACGGACAGGGGGCGCAAGATACGCAGTATTTT.

The chain is built from TRBV9 and TRBJ1-2; 7 bases align to TRBD1. Trimming removed 5 bases from V and 4 bases from J; junction bases left unmatched: 5. Germline CDR1 is SGDLS and CDR2 is YYNGEE. CDR3 size: 13 residues. The CDR3 DNA reads TGTGCCAGCAGAAGACAGGGCGCCTATGGCTACACCTTC. The encoded protein is CASRRQGAYGYTF. Supplemented by reference TRBV9 and TRBJ1-2, the full variable domain reads DSGVTQTPKHLITATGQRVTLRCSPRSGDLSVYWYQQSLDQGLQFLIQYYNGEERAKGNILERFSAQQFPDLHSELNLSSLELGDSALYFCASRRQGAYGYTFGSGTRLTVV.

This clone turned up a few times. The chain is built from TRBV6-8 and TRBJ1-1; TRBD1 might be the D (6 bases). CDR1 MNHGY and CDR2 SAAAGT come from the germline V gene. Trimming took off 6 bases at V and 1 base at J, with 12 bases between the two ends. The CDR3 covers 14 residues. The CDR3 DNA reads TGTGCCAGCAGAGGGGGACTCACGAACACTGAAGCTTTCTTT. Protein product: CASRGGLTNTEAFF.

V gene TRBV11-3 combines with J gene TRBJ2-7, with 10 positions matching TRBD1. This CDR3 region has 15 residues. CDR1 is SGHNT, CDR2 YENEEA, per germline. With V trimmed by 5 bases and J by 7 bases, 11 bases remained unmatched. CDR3 nucleotide sequence: TGTGCCAGCAGCAATCGGACAGGGGGAAGCGGGGAGCAGTACTTC. The encoded protein is CASSNRTGGSGEQYF. Using reference TRBV11-3 and TRBJ2-7 for the parts outside the CDR3, the full variable domain is EAGVVQSPRYKIIEKKQPVAFWCNPISGHNTLYWYLQNLGQGPELLIRYENEEAVDDSQLPKDRFSAERLKGVDSTLKIQPAELGDSAVYLCASSNRTGGSGEQYFGPGTRLTVT.

This clone was found a few times. This chain links TRBV30 with TRBJ1-3; perhaps TRBD1 as D (5 bases). Germline V CDR1 and CDR2: GTSNPN, SVGIG (reference sequence). V was shortened by 5 bases and J by 0 bases, with 14 bases between the two germline ends. The CDR3 contains 15 residues. CDR3 sequence reads: CAWGGLTSSGNTIYF. CDR3 in DNA: TGTGCCTGGGGGGGACTCACGAGCTCTGGAAACACCATATATTTT. Combining the CDR3 with reference TRBV30 and TRBJ1-3 gives the whole variable domain SQTIHQWPATLVQPVGSPLSLECTVEGTSNPNLYWYRQAAGRGLQLLFYSVGIGQISSEVPQNLSASRPQDRQFILSSKKLLLSDSGFYLCAWGGLTSSGNTIYFGEGSWLTVV.

V gene TRBV29-1 combines with J gene TRBJ2-7; D tentatively reads TRBD1 or TRBD2 (5 bases each). The CDR3 runs 14 residues. The V and J ends lost 4 bases and 1 base respectively, with 14 bases between them. Germline values: CDR1 SQVTM, CDR2 ANQGSEA. The CDR3 DNA reads as TGCAGCGTTGCCCCGAGGGGTAGGTCCTACGAGCAGTACTTC. Protein product: CSVAPRGRSYEQYF.

The rearrangement uses TRBV19 and TRBJ1-5; D not certain. Per the germline V gene, CDR1 is LNHDA and CDR2 is SQIVND (reference sequence). With 2 bases removed from V and 7 bases from J, the gap between germline ends came to 18 bases. The CDR3 sequence is 16 residues long. The CDR3 DNA is TGTGCCAGTAGTATAAGAGCGAGTGCCTCGAGCCAGCCCCAGCATTTT. Encoded protein: CASSIRASASSQPQHF.

This clone was counted a few times. The rearrangement links TRBV18 to TRBJ1-5, with 7 positions matching TRBD1. The V gene end was trimmed by 4 bases and the J gene end by 5 bases; junction bases not matched to a gene: 2. CDR1 is KGHSH, CDR2 LQKENI, per germline. This CDR3 has 13 amino acids. CDR3: CASSQGADQPQHF. In DNA form, the CDR3 reads TGTGCCAGCTCACAGGGGGCAGATCAGCCCCAGCATTTT.